The 31 T cell receptor beta chains given below trace back to one sample, sequenced in a study of CD8+CD57+ T cells in acquired aplastic anemia. The use of genomic DNA as template underpinned the TCR beta VDJ and CDR3 profiling. One entry per CDR3 protein, called by TCRdb with MiXCR from the reads. The sample includes about half a million distinct CDR3 sequences, around 32% of them seen just once. All sequencing subjects had displayed CD8+CD57+ cell expansion on flow cytometry. What was sequenced was sorted CD4+, CD8+, or CD8+CD57+ T cells (not recorded which) from PBMCs. All receptors derive from a human donor with aplastic anemia.

This clonotype was detected many times. The chain recombines TRBV20-1 with TRBJ2-3, with 11 bases fitting TRBD2. The CDR3 covers 15 residues. The germline V gene has CDR1 DFQATT and CDR2 SNEGSKA (reference sequence). J was trimmed by 2 bases and V by 4 bases; bases with no gene match: 5. The CDR3 DNA follows: TGCAGTGCTAAGTCTAGCGGGGGGAACACAGATACGCAGTATTTT. Translation: CSAKSSGGNTDTQYF.

Details on this clonotype: Germline is not matched at one junction end, which may reflect a read error. The chain links TRBV10-1 to TRBJ1-2; D call uncertain. CDR1 is WNHNN, CDR2 SYGVQD, per germline (reference sequence). The CDR3 length is 15 residues. The CDR3 reads CARSESEVCSCGYTF. The CDR3 nucleotides are TGCGCCCGCAGTGAGTCGGAGGTATGCAGCTGTGGCTACACCTTC.

Comment on this clonotype: The junction shows a germline mismatch at one end, possibly a read error. The chain couples TRBV7-7 to TRBJ2-7, with 11 nucleotides matching TRBD1. This CDR3 has 15 residues. CDR1 SSHAT and CDR2 FNYEAQ come from the germline V gene (reference sequence). CDR3 bases: TGTGCTAGCAGCGAAGGGGACAGGGGGACCTACGAGCAGTACTTC. Its protein is CASSEGDRGTYEQYF.

This clonotype was counted ten times or more. V usage is TRBV29-1 and J usage is TRBJ2-5; TRBD2 is a possible D gene (6 bases). V was clipped by 0 bases and J by 2 bases, with 13 bases between them. CDR1 and CDR2 from the germline V gene are SQVTM and ANQGSEA. The CDR3 is 15 amino acids. For the CDR3, the DNA is TGCAGCGTTGAAGATGTACAGAGCGGGCAAGAGACCCAGTACTTC. Its protein is CSVEDVQSGQETQYF.

J is TRBJ1-5 and V is TRBV30, with D hard to call. V was clipped by 0 bases and J by 6 bases, with 12 bases between them. Germline V gene data show CDR1 as GTSNPN and CDR2 as SVGIG (reference sequence). The CDR3 extends over 14 amino acids. CDR3 coding DNA: TGTGCCTGGAGTGTACGGTCGAAGGCTCAGCCCCAGCATTTT. It translates to CAWSVRSKAQPQHF.

The chain employs TRBV5-6 and TRBJ1-1, with D perhaps TRBD1 (6 bases). This CDR3 is built from 14 residues. The germline V gene encodes CDR1 SGHDT and CDR2 YYEEEE. V was clipped by 2 bases and J by 4 bases, with 12 bases between them. For the CDR3, the DNA is TGTGCCAGCAGCTTAGGGGGGAGGCGCACTGAAGCTTTCTTT. Its translation is CASSLGGRRTEAFF.

This clonotype appeared many times. The rearrangement joins TRBV9 to TRBJ1-2; 9 nucleotides match TRBD1. The ends lost 3 bases at V and 6 bases at J; junction bases unmatched: 3. The CDR3 spans 13 residues. Germline V CDR1 and CDR2: SGDLS, YYNGEE. CDR3 sequence (DNA): TGTGCCAGCAGCGCCCGGGACAGGGATGGCTACACCTTC. Translating it yields CASSARDRDGYTF.

CDR3 nucleotide sequence: TGTGCCACCAGCAGACTCGGGAAAACAGATACGCAGTATTTT. This gives the protein CATSRLGKTDTQYF. The gene calls are TRBV15 and TRBJ2-3, with D maybe TRBD2 (5 bases). V lost 2 bases to trimming and J lost 3 bases, with 9 bases between them. The CDR3 consists of 14 residues. Germline-derived CDR1 and CDR2 are LNHNV and YYDKDF (reference sequence).

Many counts were recorded for this clonotype. This sequence joins TRBV9 and TRBJ2-3; D remains unclear. Trimming left V 0 bases short and J 1 base short, with 12 bases between. Germline V gives CDR1 SGDLS, CDR2 YYNGEE. This CDR3 has 16 residues. CDR3 amino acids: CASSVGFTSRTDTQYF. The CDR3 DNA is TGTGCCAGCAGCGTAGGATTCACCTCACGCACAGATACGCAGTATTTT.

This clonotype was observed many times. Written as DNA, the CDR3 is TGTGCCAGCAGCTTCCGACAGGGTTCTTACGAGCAGTACTTC. Translating it yields CASSFRQGSYEQYF. The chain couples TRBV11-1 to TRBJ2-7, with TRBD1 identical over 7 bases. This CDR3 is built from 14 residues. Germline-derived CDR1 and CDR2 are SGHAT and FQDESV (reference sequence). Trimming took 3 bases from V and 4 from J; bases not matched to a gene: 6.

This clonotype has a handful of counts. The chain is built from TRBV20-1 and TRBJ2-7, with 7 bases identical to TRBD2. The J call may be mistaken, given a closer DNA end match to TRBJ2-1. CDR3 length equals 18 residues. Germline V gives CDR1 DFQATT, CDR2 SNEGSKA (reference sequence). This chain's CDR3 is CSARLSRTLADSYNEQFF. The CDR3, as DNA: TGCAGTGCTAGACTTTCTCGTACTCTAGCGGACTCCTACAATGAGCAGTTCTTC.

The chain links TRBV29-1 to TRBJ1-2; 8 bases map to TRBD1. The germline V gene has CDR1 SQVTM and CDR2 ANQGSEA. CDR3 length: 13 amino acids. The chain's CDR3 is CSPQGQGPLGYTF. As DNA, the CDR3 is TGCAGTCCCCAAGGACAGGGCCCTTTGGGCTACACCTTC.

This clonotype was seen ten or more times. The gene calls are TRBV2 and TRBJ2-7; D is undetermined. V was shortened by 9 bases and J by 0 bases, with 12 bases between the two germline ends. Germline CDR1 SNHLY, CDR2 FYNNEI. The CDR3 has 13 residues. CDR3 DNA sequence: TGTGCCAGTCAGTCATATATCTCCTACGAGCAGTACTTC. Encoded protein: CASQSYISYEQYF. The whole variable domain, remainder taken from reference TRBV2 and TRBJ2-7, is EPEVTQTPSHQVTQMGQEVILRCVPISNHLYFYWYRQILGQKVEFLVSFYNNEISEKSEIFDDQFSVERPDGSNFTLKIRSTKLEDSAMYFCASQSYISYEQYFGPGTRLTVT.

The V gene is TRBV5-5, the J gene TRBJ1-2; tentative D call: TRBD1 (5 bases). Trimming removed 3 bases from V and 2 bases from J, with 14 bases in between. This CDR3 region has 15 residues. Germline V gene lookup returns CDR1 SGHKS and CDR2 YYEKEE (reference sequence). This chain's CDR3 is CASSWGGPQNYGYTF. The DNA for the CDR3 is TGTGCCAGCAGCTGGGGGGGACCGCAGAACTATGGCTACACCTTC.

This clonotype was seen many times. CDR3 protein: CSAIADRSYNEQFF. CDR3 nucleotides: TGCAGTGCTATAGCGGACAGATCCTACAATGAGCAGTTCTTC. V usage is TRBV20-1 and J usage is TRBJ2-1, with D perhaps being TRBD1 or TRBD2 (6 bases each). Germline loops: CDR1 DFQATT, CDR2 SNEGSKA (reference sequence). This CDR3 region has 14 residues. Trimming shortened V by 4 bases and J by 1 base, and 11 bases separated the two germline ends.

This chain links TRBV15 with TRBJ2-1; TRBD1 matches 8 bases. The length of the CDR3 is 13 residues. V shed 8 bases, J shed 12 bases, and the junction held 12 bases outside the gene matches. Looked up from germline, CDR1 is LNHNV and CDR2 is YYDKDF (reference sequence). The CDR3 sequence: CATGGQGPISQFF. As DNA, the CDR3 is TGTGCCACCGGCGGACAGGGTCCCATATCGCAGTTCTTC.

The V and J genes are TRBV6-1 and TRBJ1-6; D gene uncertain. The CDR3 extends over 15 amino acids. Germline V gene sequence: CDR1 MNHNS, CDR2 SASEGT. V lost 8 bases and J lost 6, with 17 bases in between. CDR3 region: CASVPTGFGNSPLHF. CDR3 DNA: TGTGCCAGCGTCCCGACGGGTTTCGGTAATTCACCCCTCCACTTT.

The table lists this clonotype with many counts. This sequence joins TRBV20-1 and TRBJ1-6; the D gene is possibly TRBD1 (5 bases). The CDR3 extends over 14 amino acids. Germline V gives CDR1 DFQATT, CDR2 SNEGSKA (reference sequence). V was pared by 5 bases and J by 6 bases, with 14 bases between. This chain's CDR3 is CSAPREGSNSPLHF. The CDR3 DNA is TGCAGTGCTCCCAGGGAAGGTTCTAATTCACCCCTCCACTTT.

On this clonotype: At one boundary the junction diverges from the germline segment, which might be a read error. The chain links TRBV2 to TRBJ1-2; D perhaps matches TRBD1 (6 bases). The length of the CDR3 is 16 residues. In germline, CDR1 is SNHLY, CDR2 FYNNEI. DNA for the CDR3: TGTGCCAGCAGATATAGTCTTACAGGGCGATTGGACGGCTACATCTTC. Its protein is CASRYSLTGRLDGYIF.

In this sample, this clonotype turned up many times. The rearrangement uses TRBV29-1 and TRBJ2-5; no clear D gene. Germline V gene sequence: CDR1 SQVTM, CDR2 ANQGSEA. Between the trimmed V and J ends, which lost 4 bases and 5 bases, there was a span of 11 bases. The length of the CDR3 is 12 residues. The CDR3 here is CSVARSWETQYF. The CDR3 nucleotides read TGCAGCGTTGCCAGGAGTTGGGAGACCCAGTACTTC.

This clonotype occurred many times. The chain is built from TRBV20-1 and TRBJ2-5, with D unresolved. Germline V gene lookup returns CDR1 DFQATT and CDR2 SNEGSKA (reference sequence). The length of the CDR3 is 12 residues. The chain's CDR3 is CSGTLWEETQYF. In nucleotides, the CDR3 is TGCAGCGGAACGCTGTGGGAAGAGACCCAGTACTTC.

This clonotype came up many times. The chain carries TRBV7-9 and TRBJ1-1, with a weak D call TRBD1 (5 bases). The CDR3 contains 13 residues. Germline V gene sequence: CDR1 SEHNR, CDR2 FQNEAQ (reference sequence). V lost 3 bases and J 3 bases, leaving 8 bases between the germline ends. The CDR3 spells CASSLGQYTEAFF. In DNA, the CDR3 is TGTGCCAGCAGCTTGGGGCAGTACACTGAAGCTTTCTTT.

This clonotype was recorded many times. This chain joins TRBV25-1 and TRBJ2-7; D not resolved. The CDR3 is 11 amino acids. Germline-derived CDR1 and CDR2 are MGHDK and SYGVNS. Trimming took off 4 bases at V and 5 bases at J, with 6 bases between the two ends. DNA of the CDR3: TGTGCCAGCAGTGGGGTTAACGAGCAGTACTTC. Residues: CASSGVNEQYF.

A remark on this clonotype: A much larger clone lies one base from this, so it may be a read error. The J gene is TRBJ1-5, the V gene TRBV20-1, with D possibly TRBD1 on 6 matching bases. CDR1 is DFQATT and CDR2 is SNEGSKA in the germline V gene (reference sequence). The CDR3 is 12 amino acids. CDR3 DNA: TGCAGTGCGGGGACAAGCAATCAGCCCCAGCGTTTT. Its protein is CSAGTSNQPQRF.

The CDR3, as DNA: TGTGCCAGCAGTCACAGGGGGTTATCAGAGACCCAGTACTTC. This codes for CASSHRGLSETQYF. V usage is TRBV7-2 and J usage is TRBJ2-5; 8 nucleotides line up with TRBD1. Trimming at V came to 6 bases and at J to 4 bases, leaving 7 bases not matched to a gene. The CDR3 has 14 amino acids. From germline, CDR1 is SGHTA and CDR2 FQGNSA.

On this clonotype: This sequence may be a read error, since a much larger clone differs from it by one base. The chain couples TRBV5-1 to TRBJ1-4, with 8 bases matching TRBD1. Germline CDR1 reads SGHRS; CDR2 reads YFSETQ. There are 14 residues in the CDR3. The DNA for the CDR3 is TGCGCCAGCAGCCCGGGACAGGATTATGAAAAACTGCTTTTT. Protein product: CASSPGQDYEKLLF.

The sample holds many counts of this clonotype. V is TRBV29-1 and J is TRBJ1-2; D uncertain. The CDR3 is made up of 10 amino acids. The V gene lost 6 bases and the J gene lost 6 bases, with 8 bases spanning the gap. The germline CDR1 and CDR2 sequences are SQVTM and ANQGSEA. The CDR3, as DNA: TGCAGCGTGCTTCGCAATGGCTACACCTTC. Protein: CSVLRNGYTF.

The chain links TRBV10-1 to TRBJ1-1; 7 bases match TRBD1. CDR3 length: 16 amino acids. With V trimmed by 3 bases and J by 1 base, 8 bases remained unmatched. Germline V gene data show CDR1 as WNHNN and CDR2 as SYGVQD (reference sequence). The DNA of the CDR3 is TGCGCCAGCAGTGACAGACAGGGTCTTACGAACACTGAAGCTTTCTTT. This gives the protein CASSDRQGLTNTEAFF.

This chain links TRBV6-1 with TRBJ1-3; 7 bases are shared with TRBD1. In germline, CDR1 is MNHNS, CDR2 SASEGT. V lost 7 bases and J lost 0; bases outside the gene matches: 3. The CDR3 is made up of 14 amino acids. CDR3 amino acids: CASIGQVSGNTIYF. DNA for the CDR3: TGTGCCAGCATTGGACAGGTCTCTGGAAACACCATATATTTT.

The sample holds many counts of this clonotype. V usage is TRBV7-9 and J usage is TRBJ1-6; D is unclear. V lost 0 bases, J lost 5 bases, and 8 bases lay in between. CDR1 SEHNR and CDR2 FQNEAQ come from the germline V gene (reference sequence). This CDR3 is built from 15 residues. In DNA form, the CDR3 reads TGTGCCAGCAGCTTAGCCACCGAGCATAATTCACCCCTCCACTTT. Protein: CASSLATEHNSPLHF.

Many counts were recorded for this clonotype. The rearrangement links TRBV5-1 to TRBJ1-1; maybe TRBD1 (6 bases). V was trimmed by 0 bases and J by 7 bases, leaving 10 bases between them. The germline gives CDR1 SGHRS, CDR2 YFSETQ. This CDR3 region has 13 residues. The CDR3 nucleotides read TGCGCCAGCAGCTTGGCCGGCAGGGGTGAAGCTTTCTTT. The encoded protein is CASSLAGRGEAFF. Filled out from reference TRBV5-1 and TRBJ1-1, the complete variable domain reads KAGVTQTPRYLIKTRGQQVTLSCSPISGHRSVSWYQQTPGQGLQFLFEYFSETQRNKGNFPGRFSGRQFSNSRSEMNVSTLELGDSALYLCASSLAGRGEAFFGQGTRLTVV.